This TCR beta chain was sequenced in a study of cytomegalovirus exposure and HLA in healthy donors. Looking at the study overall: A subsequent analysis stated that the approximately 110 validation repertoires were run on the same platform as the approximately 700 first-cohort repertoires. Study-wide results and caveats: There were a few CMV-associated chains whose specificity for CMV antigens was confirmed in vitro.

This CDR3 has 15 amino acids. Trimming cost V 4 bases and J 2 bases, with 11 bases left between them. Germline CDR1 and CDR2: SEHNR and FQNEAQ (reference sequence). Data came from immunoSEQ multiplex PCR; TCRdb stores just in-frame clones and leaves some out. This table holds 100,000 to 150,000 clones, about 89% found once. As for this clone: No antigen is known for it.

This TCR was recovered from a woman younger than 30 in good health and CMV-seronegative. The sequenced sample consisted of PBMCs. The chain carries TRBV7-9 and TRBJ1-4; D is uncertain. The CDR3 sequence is CASSSSIRTNEKLFF. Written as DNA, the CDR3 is TGTGCCAGCAGCTCAAGTATCAGGACTAATGAAAAACTGTTTTTT. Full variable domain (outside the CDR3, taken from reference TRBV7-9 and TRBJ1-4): DTGVSQNPRHKITKRGQNVTFRCDPISEHNRLYWYRQTLGQGPEFLTYFQNEAQLEKSRLLSDRFSAERPKGSFSTLEIQRTEQGDSAMYLCASSSSIRTNEKLFFGSGTQLSVL.